The clone carrying this T cell receptor beta chain was seen many times. What it binds is unknown. The data were obtained in a study of early T cells in non-severe SARS-CoV-2 infection. Study at large: The sequenced material was bulk RNA from unsorted whole blood, and its chains were unpaired. Study results and limitations: Database matching using VDJdb favored anti-spike CD8 responses, with private and CD4 specificities left missing.

V shed 2 bases and J shed 3 bases, with 23 bases lying between them. In germline, CDR1 is SGHDN, CDR2 FVKESK. The CDR3 totals 19 residues. Attachment of unique molecular identifiers was made to individual cDNA molecules. TCRdb re-analysed the 5' RACE reads in MiXCR, keeping a single row per CDR3 protein. The profile covers approximately 81,000 distinct CDR3 sequences, with over 11% appearing a single time and 3% taken by the ten largest. This TCR was sampled from an adult who was a healthcare worker with PCR-confirmed SARS-CoV-2 infection or an uninfected control (not recorded which). This chain joins TRBV14 and TRBJ2-1, with D perhaps matching TRBD1 or TRBD2 (7 bases each). Input material: whole blood. The DNA for the CDR3 is TGTGCCAGCAGCCAAAGGCAGAAAGCGGGACAGAATGTCTACAATGAGCAGTTCTTC. Protein product: CASSQRQKAGQNVYNEQFF.